Presented here are 13 T cell receptor beta chains from one specimen sequenced in a study of human T cells and chemical hapten exposure. Time point given: pre-sensitization, week 0. Documented treatment: therapeutic diphenylcyclopropenone sensitization with weekly scalp DPC. TCRdb fed the RACE reads into MiXCR, producing one record per CDR3 protein. The sample holds around 120,000 distinct CDR3 sequences, about 13% seen once. Sequencing was performed on whole blood, taken in connection with sensitization to the hapten diphenylcyclopropenone (DPC). The source is a woman under 30 with alopecia areata. Some clones in this sample may be carry-over from other donors' samples.

J is TRBJ2-7 and V is TRBV25-1, with TRBD1 matching 12 bases. The germline V gene encodes CDR1 MGHDK and CDR2 SYGVNS. V gave up 0 bases and J gave up 7 bases; unmatched junction bases: 13. There are 18 residues in the CDR3. The CDR3 nucleotides are TGTGCCAGCAGTGAATACTATGTCGGGACAGGGGGCAGGGAAGAGCAGTACTTC. Translated, it gives CASSEYYVGTGGREEQYF.

This clonotype was recorded a few times. This chain links TRBV19 with TRBJ1-5, with D tentatively TRBD1 (5 bases). Per the germline V gene, CDR1 is LNHDA and CDR2 is SQIVND (reference sequence). The CDR3 contains 15 residues. V lost 5 bases and J 1 base, leaving 12 bases between the germline ends. For the CDR3, the DNA is TGTGCCAGTAGTTTATGGGCAGGGAGCAATCAGCCCCAGCATTTT. Translated: CASSLWAGSNQPQHF.

V gene TRBV7-3 combines with J gene TRBJ2-5, with 7 bases identical to TRBD1. With 0 bases clipped from V and 1 base from J, the junction kept 5 bases outside the gene matches. Germline loops: CDR1 SGHTA, CDR2 FQGTGA. The CDR3 sequence is 16 residues long. CDR3 residues: CASSLTGQAFQETQYF. In nucleotides, the CDR3 is TGTGCCAGCAGCTTAACTGGACAGGCGTTCCAAGAGACCCAGTACTTC.

This clonotype was seen many times. The chain joins TRBV7-9 to TRBJ2-5, with 7 bases lining up with TRBD2. Germline V gene data show CDR1 as SEHNR and CDR2 as FQNEAQ (reference sequence). There are 14 residues in the CDR3. The J segment lost 5 bases and the V segment lost 5 bases, leaving 8 bases of the junction unmatched. The CDR3 spells CASSPGRGVETQYF. The DNA of the CDR3 is TGTGCCAGCAGCCCTGGGAGGGGAGTGGAGACCCAGTACTTC.

Comment on this clonotype: A much more abundant neighbour one base away suggests this may be a read error. The chain has TRBV29-1 and TRBJ1-1; 10 nucleotides match TRBD1. Germline CDR1 and CDR2: SQVTM and ANQGSEA. CDR3 length equals 13 residues. CDR3 DNA sequence: TGCAGCGTGACCGGGACAGGGGTGACTGAAGCTATCTTT. It yields the protein CSVTGTGVTEAIF. The full variable domain, its missing parts supplied by reference TRBV29-1 and TRBJ1-1, is SAVISQKPSRDICQRGTSLTIQCQVDSQVTMMFWYRQQPGQSLTLIATANQGSEATYESGFVIDKFPISRPNLTFSTLTVSNMSPEDSSIYLCSVTGTGVTEAIFGQGTRLTVV.

This clonotype was counted at least ten times. CDR3 in amino acids: CSAAGGQGAPGANVLTF. CDR3 coding DNA: TGCAGCGCCGCGGGGGGACAGGGGGCTCCTGGGGCCAACGTCCTGACTTTC. The chain couples TRBV29-1 to TRBJ2-6, with 12 bases fitting TRBD1. V trimming: 7 bases; J trimming: 2 bases; junction bases outside the gene matches: 9. CDR3 size: 17 residues. The V gene's germline CDR1 is SQVTM and CDR2 ANQGSEA.

This clonotype was counted a few times. The chain combines TRBV12-3 or TRBV12-4 with TRBJ2-1; D unresolved. CDR3 length equals 17 residues. Trimming removed 4 bases at V and 0 bases at J, with 16 bases between. CDR3 sequence reads: CASSSTRNLSSYNEQFF. The CDR3 DNA sequence: TGTGCCAGCAGTTCTACACGGAACCTTAGCTCCTACAATGAGCAGTTCTTC.

This sequence joins TRBV25-1 and TRBJ2-7; D remains ambiguous. The CDR3 is made up of 13 amino acids. The germline V and J ends were trimmed by 4 bases and 0 bases, with 7 bases remaining between them. The germline gives CDR1 MGHDK, CDR2 SYGVNS. The CDR3 DNA reads TGTGCCAGCAGTGGAGCCAGCTCCTACGAGCAGTACTTC. Translating gives CASSGASSYEQYF.

This clonotype was seen only a few times. The CDR3 bases are TGCGCCAGCAGTTATTACGGAAGTCTCCAAGAGACCCAGTACTTC. Encoded protein: CASSYYGSLQETQYF. The rearrangement joins TRBV5-1 to TRBJ2-5; D gene unclear. This CDR3 spans 15 amino acids. Per germline, CDR1 SGHRS and CDR2 YFSETQ. V lost 5 bases and J lost 1, with 15 bases in between.

The sample holds a few counts of this clonotype. This chain connects TRBV12-3 or TRBV12-4 to TRBJ2-3; 7 bases align to TRBD2. This CDR3 is 14 amino acids long. V was clipped by 6 bases and J by 0 bases; unmatched bases: 3. In DNA, the CDR3 is TGTGCCAGCAGAACTAGCGCTAGCACAGATACGCAGTATTTT. It encodes CASRTSASTDTQYF.

The table lists this clonotype with many counts. The V and J genes are TRBV7-9 and TRBJ1-1; 7 bases fit TRBD1. This CDR3 comprises 15 residues. The J segment lost 8 bases and the V segment lost 4 bases, leaving 13 bases of the junction unmatched. In germline, CDR1 is SEHNR, CDR2 FQNEAQ (reference sequence). CDR3 region: CASSSRDRGKIEAFF. The CDR3 coding sequence is TGTGCCAGCAGCTCCCGGGACAGAGGGAAAATAGAAGCTTTCTTT.

This clonotype was detected many times. The V and J genes are TRBV4-3 and TRBJ2-3, with 9 bases that match TRBD1. Looked up from germline, CDR1 is LGHNA and CDR2 is YSLEER. V dropped 2 bases and J dropped 0; count of bases not matched to a gene: 9. CDR3 size: 18 residues. The CDR3 nucleotides are TGCGCCAGCAGCCAACTCCCGCCGACAGGGGGTAGCACAGATACGCAGTATTTT. It codes for CASSQLPPTGGSTDTQYF.

This clonotype was seen more than once but under ten times. This chain connects TRBV6-2 or TRBV6-3 to TRBJ2-7, with 8 bases fitting TRBD2. This CDR3 has 14 amino acids. The germline CDR1 and CDR2 sequences are MNHEY and SVGEGT. After removal of 10 bases from V and 4 bases from J, the junction contained 12 bases not matched to a gene. CDR3 sequence (DNA): TGTGCCATCCAAAAAACTAGCGGAGCTTACGAGCAGTACTTC. Its protein product is CAIQKTSGAYEQYF.